These 21 T cell receptor beta chains came from one sample sequenced in a study of T cell responses to AZD1222 COVID-19 vaccine. The data were produced by immunoSEQ multiplex PCR, yet TCRdb's version contains in-frame clones alone and is incomplete. The sample table sets out over 120,000 clones. Material for sequencing was peripheral blood. The receptor source for this set is an adult in good health.

The chain links TRBV7-2 to TRBJ2-2, with TRBD1 matching 7 bases. The CDR3 consists of 16 residues. Per germline, CDR1 SGHTA and CDR2 FQGNSA. V was clipped by 4 bases and J by 7 bases; unmatched bases: 12. The CDR3 is CASSSDFRGGGGELFF. Written as DNA, the CDR3 is TGTGCCAGCAGCTCAGACTTCCGAGGGGGCGGCGGGGAGCTGTTTTTT.

This chain uses TRBV6-1 with TRBJ1-5; a weak D match, TRBD1 (5 bases). The CDR3 consists of 16 residues. The ends were cut back, 2 bases at V and 2 bases at J, with 13 bases in the middle. Per germline, CDR1 MNHNS and CDR2 SASEGT. The CDR3 nucleotides are TGTGCCAGCAGTGAATGGAAGGGGCAGGGCAATCAGCCCCAGCATTTT. It yields the protein CASSEWKGQGNQPQHF.

The chain carries TRBV30 and TRBJ1-1; the match to TRBD1 covers 7 bases. The CDR3 totals 13 residues. Trimming removed 4 bases from V and 4 bases from J; junction bases left unmatched: 6. Germline lookup yields CDR1 GTSNPN and CDR2 SVGIG (reference sequence). The CDR3 DNA reads as TGTGCCTGGACCGCAGGGGGGAGCACTGAAGCTTTCTTT. As protein: CAWTAGGSTEAFF.

The chain carries TRBV28 and TRBJ1-3; D is undetermined. The ends were cut back, 7 bases at V and 0 bases at J, with 13 bases in the middle. The germline gives CDR1 MDHEN, CDR2 SYDVKM. This CDR3 spans 15 amino acids. CDR3 DNA sequence: TGTGCCAGCACATCTACTTTATTCTCTGGAAACACCATATATTTT. This encodes CASTSTLFSGNTIYF.

About this clone itself: One end of the junction is discordant with germline, which a read error may explain. V is TRBV6-5 and J is TRBJ1-1, with TRBD1 matching over 8 bases. The CDR3 is 15 residues long. Germline loops: CDR1 MNHEY, CDR2 SVGAGI. The CDR3 sequence: CASSYTGDTTRTGIF. CDR3 nucleotides: TGTGCCAGCAGTTACACCGGGGACACCACCCGGACAGGGATATTT.

The chain has TRBV28 and TRBJ1-5, with D possibly being TRBD1 (6 bases). The V end lost 6 bases, the J end lost 6 bases, and 12 bases lay between the germline ends. The CDR3 totals 13 residues. Germline assignment: CDR1 MDHEN and CDR2 SYDVKM. The CDR3 reads CASRPNRAQPQHF. Here the CDR3 DNA reads TGTGCCAGCAGACCCAACAGGGCTCAGCCCCAGCATTTT.

Here the CDR3 reads CASSSDRRNEKLFF. The DNA for the CDR3 is TGTGCCAGCAGTTCCGACAGGAGGAATGAAAAACTGTTTTTT. This chain uses TRBV6-5 with TRBJ1-4; D perhaps matches TRBD1 (6 bases). The germline V gene has CDR1 MNHEY and CDR2 SVGAGI. This CDR3 has 14 amino acids. Trimming left V 4 bases short and J 5 bases short, with 11 bases between.

V gene TRBV6-2 or TRBV6-3 combines with J gene TRBJ2-4; D is unresolved. Germline CDR1 is MNHEY and CDR2 is SVGEGT. Trimming took off 2 bases at V and 5 bases at J, with 1 base between the two ends. CDR3 length: 11 amino acids. The CDR3 sequence: CASSYENIQYF. The CDR3 DNA reads as TGTGCCAGCAGTTACGAAAACATTCAGTACTTC.

The V gene is TRBV11-3, the J gene TRBJ1-1; D not certain. Trimming shortened V by 2 bases and J by 5 bases, and 15 bases separated the two germline ends. The CDR3 is 15 residues long. CDR1 is SGHNT and CDR2 is YENEEA in the germline V gene. The DNA of the CDR3 is TGTGCCAGCAGCTTAACTAGGCGGGCCTTAACTGAAGCTTTCTTT. Encoded protein: CASSLTRRALTEAFF.

V gene TRBV2 combines with J gene TRBJ1-6; D is perhaps TRBD1 (5 bases). The CDR3 consists of 14 residues. Trimming cost V 6 bases and J 3 bases, with 9 bases left between them. Germline-derived CDR1 and CDR2 are SNHLY and FYNNEI. The CDR3: CASRGRGYNSPLHF. For the CDR3, the DNA is TGTGCCAGCAGGGGGAGGGGCTATAATTCACCCCTCCACTTT.

The chain combines TRBV29-1 with TRBJ2-6; D might be TRBD1 or TRBD2, each matching 5 bases. V lost 7 bases and J 10 bases, leaving 14 bases between the germline ends. The CDR3 consists of 12 residues. Germline V gene data show CDR1 as SQVTM and CDR2 as ANQGSEA. The CDR3 DNA reads TGCAGCGCGGGACCCGGTAGTAACGTCCTGACTTTC. Amino acid sequence: CSAGPGSNVLTF.

The CDR3 loop is CASSPPGTGNNEQFF. CDR3 nucleotide sequence: TGTGCCAGCAGCCCCCCCGGGACTGGGAATAATGAGCAGTTCTTC. The chain uses TRBV9 and TRBJ2-1, with D perhaps matching TRBD2 (6 bases). V lost 4 bases to trimming and J lost 7 bases, with 18 bases between them. Germline V lookup: CDR1 SGDLS, CDR2 YYNGEE. The CDR3 spans 15 residues.

The rearrangement links TRBV19 to TRBJ2-5; 8 bases agree with TRBD2. V lost 7 bases, J lost 7 bases, and 11 bases stayed unmatched. The CDR3 length is 14 residues. Germline lookup yields CDR1 LNHDA and CDR2 SQIVND (reference sequence). CDR3 nucleotide sequence: TGTGCCAGTAATCACGGGGGGGATCTGGGGACCCAGTACTTC. It is translated as CASNHGGDLGTQYF.

The CDR3 loop reads CASRPRQGGTEAFF. CDR3 bases: TGTGCCAGCAGACCGCGACAGGGGGGGACTGAAGCTTTCTTT. J is TRBJ1-1 and V is TRBV11-3; 9 bases fit TRBD1. The CDR3 has 14 residues. The germline V gene has CDR1 SGHNT and CDR2 YENEEA. With V trimmed by 6 bases and J by 5 bases, 7 bases remained unmatched.

The chain uses TRBV6-5 and TRBJ2-1, with D uncertain. Per germline, CDR1 MNHEY and CDR2 SVGAGI. Trimming pared 0 bases from V and 7 bases from J, leaving 7 bases between. The CDR3 has 13 residues. This chain's CDR3 is CASSYSRENEQFF. CDR3 DNA sequence: TGTGCCAGCAGTTACTCTAGGGAAAATGAGCAGTTCTTC.

The chain couples TRBV6-5 to TRBJ2-3; 8 bases align to TRBD1. This CDR3 region has 14 residues. The trim removed 6 bases at V and 8 bases at J, leaving 10 bases unmatched. The V gene's germline CDR1 is MNHEY and CDR2 SVGAGI. The CDR3 DNA sequence: TGTGCCAGCAGAATAGACAGGGGTCCGGGTACGCAGTATTTT. As protein: CASRIDRGPGTQYF.

The rearrangement joins TRBV6-5 to TRBJ1-2, with 7 bases lining up with TRBD1. V lost 0 bases to trimming and J lost 5 bases; unmatched junction nucleotides: 9. This CDR3 contains 16 residues. Germline V lookup: CDR1 MNHEY, CDR2 SVGAGI. The CDR3 here is CASSYSQGRGLYGYTF. The CDR3 DNA sequence: TGTGCCAGCAGTTACTCGCAAGGGAGGGGGCTTTATGGCTACACCTTC.

The chain couples TRBV19 to TRBJ1-1; the D is unclear. Germline lookup yields CDR1 LNHDA and CDR2 SQIVND (reference sequence). V lost 4 bases, J lost 1 base, and 10 bases lay in between. The CDR3 covers 14 residues. CDR3 coding DNA: TGTGCCAGTAGTAATTACGGGCAGAACACTGAAGCTTTCTTT. Encoded protein: CASSNYGQNTEAFF.

The chain combines TRBV12-3 or TRBV12-4 with TRBJ1-2; D may be TRBD1 (5 bases). The CDR3 is 13 residues long. V was cut by 10 bases and J by 0 bases, with 12 bases left in between. CDR3 in DNA: TGTGCCACCGAGGGGCGAGCTAACTATGGCTACACCTTC. Its protein is CATEGRANYGYTF.

CDR3 in amino acids: CASSRTTPSDGYTF. CDR3 DNA sequence: TGTGCCAGCAGCCGTACTACCCCCTCGGATGGCTACACCTTC. The gene calls are TRBV3-1 (or the pseudogene TRBV3-2) and TRBJ1-2; no reliable D call. Germline CDR1 and CDR2: LGHDT and YNNKEL (reference sequence). V was shortened by 4 bases and J by 6 bases, with 15 bases between the two germline ends. The CDR3 totals 14 residues.

This chain connects TRBV7-9 to TRBJ2-7; the match to TRBD1 covers 8 bases. The CDR3 runs 14 residues. Germline V lookup: CDR1 SEHNR, CDR2 FQNEAQ (reference sequence). The V gene end was trimmed by 5 bases and the J gene end by 0 bases; junction bases not matched to a gene: 3. CDR3 DNA sequence: TGTGCCAGCAGCCCGGGACAGGTCTCCTACGAGCAGTACTTC. Translation gives CASSPGQVSYEQYF.